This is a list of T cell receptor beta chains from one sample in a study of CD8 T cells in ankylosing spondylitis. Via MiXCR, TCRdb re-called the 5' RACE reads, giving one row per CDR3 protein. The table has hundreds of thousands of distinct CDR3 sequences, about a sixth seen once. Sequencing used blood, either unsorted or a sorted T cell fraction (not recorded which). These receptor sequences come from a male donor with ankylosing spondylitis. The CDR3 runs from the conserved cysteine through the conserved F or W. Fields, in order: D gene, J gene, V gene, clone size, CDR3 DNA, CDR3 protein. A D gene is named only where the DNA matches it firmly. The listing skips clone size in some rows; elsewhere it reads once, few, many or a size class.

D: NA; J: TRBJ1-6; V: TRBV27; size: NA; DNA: TGTGCCAGCATGAGCGGGGGTATGGGATCACCCCTCCACTTT; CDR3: CASMSGGMGSPLHF
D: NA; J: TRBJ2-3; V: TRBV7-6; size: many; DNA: TGTGCCAGCAGCTTAATGCCTAGCAGTAGCACAGATACGCAGTATTTT; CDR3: CASSLMPSSSTDTQYF
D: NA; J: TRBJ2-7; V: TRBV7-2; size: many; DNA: TGTGCCAGCAGTTTAGGCCAGGGTGGCTACGAGCAGTACTTC; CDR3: CASSLGQGGYEQYF
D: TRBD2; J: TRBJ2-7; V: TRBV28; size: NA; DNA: TGTGCCAGCAACCCCCTCGGGGGGGGGCGGTTAGCCCTTCCCTACGAGCAGTACTTC; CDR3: CASNPLGGGRLALPYEQYF
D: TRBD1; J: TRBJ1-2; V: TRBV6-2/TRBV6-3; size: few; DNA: TGTGCCAGCAGTTACTCGAGCGACAGGGATATCTATGGCTACACCTTC; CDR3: CASSYSSDRDIYGYTF
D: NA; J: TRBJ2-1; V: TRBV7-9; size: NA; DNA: TGTGCCAGCAGCTTTGTAATGGGGTCTAATGAGCAGTTCTTC; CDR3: CASSFVMGSNEQFF
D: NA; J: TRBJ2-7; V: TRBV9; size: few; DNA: TGTGCCAGCAGCGTAGCAGGCCCCGGCTACGAGCAGTACTTC; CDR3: CASSVAGPGYEQYF
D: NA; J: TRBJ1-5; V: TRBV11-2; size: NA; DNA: TGTGCCAGCAGCTTAGCCGGGATTGAGCCCCAGCATTTT; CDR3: CASSLAGIEPQHF
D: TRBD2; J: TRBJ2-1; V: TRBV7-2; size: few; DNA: TGTGCCAGCAGCTTAGGGGGGGGAGGATTCCACAATGAGCAGTTCTTC; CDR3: CASSLGGGGFHNEQFF
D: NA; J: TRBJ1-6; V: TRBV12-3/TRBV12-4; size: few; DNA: TGTGCCAGCAGTATGGGGGGTATTGGTTCACCCCTCCACTTT; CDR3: CASSMGGIGSPLHF
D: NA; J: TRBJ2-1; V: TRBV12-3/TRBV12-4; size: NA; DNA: TGTGCCAGCAGCCCAGACCAGGGTGGTACCCACAATGAGCAGTTCTTC; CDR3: CASSPDQGGTHNEQFF
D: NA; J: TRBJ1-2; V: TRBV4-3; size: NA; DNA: TGCGCCAGCAGCCAAGACCGGGGTCCCTATGGCTACACCTTC; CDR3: CASSQDRGPYGYTF
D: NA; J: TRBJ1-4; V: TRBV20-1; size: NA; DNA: TGCCGGGAGGGACTACGCGGGGCTTGGGAAAAACCGTTTTTT; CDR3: CREGLRGAWEKPFF
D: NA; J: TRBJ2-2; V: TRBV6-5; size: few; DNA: TGTGCCAGCAGTTACGGGGGGCCGGGCGGGGAGCTGTTTTTT; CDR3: CASSYGGPGGELFF
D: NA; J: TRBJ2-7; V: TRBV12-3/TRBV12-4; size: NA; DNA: TGTGCCAGCAGCGGGGCGGGATACGAGCAGTACTTC; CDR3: CASSGAGYEQYF
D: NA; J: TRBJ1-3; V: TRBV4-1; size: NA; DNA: TGCGCCAGCAGCCAAGATACGGGGACGGAGTCGTCTGGAAACACCATATATTTT; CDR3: CASSQDTGTESSGNTIYF
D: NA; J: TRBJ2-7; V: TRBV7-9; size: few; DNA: TGTGCCAGCAGCTTAGCACCAACCCCCGAGGGCTACGAGCAGTACTTC; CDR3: CASSLAPTPEGYEQYF
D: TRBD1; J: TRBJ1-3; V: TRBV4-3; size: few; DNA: TGCGCCAGCAGCCAAGATCTGGACAGGGGGAACCCTGGAAACACCATATATTTT; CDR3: CASSQDLDRGNPGNTIYF
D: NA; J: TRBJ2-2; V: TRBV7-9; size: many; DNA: TGTGCCAGCAGCTTAGGCGTCTCCGGGGAGCTGTTTTTT; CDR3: CASSLGVSGELFF
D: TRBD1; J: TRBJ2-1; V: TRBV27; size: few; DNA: TGTGCCAGCAGTTTAAACAGGGGTAGCTACAATGAGCAGTTCTTC; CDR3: CASSLNRGSYNEQFF
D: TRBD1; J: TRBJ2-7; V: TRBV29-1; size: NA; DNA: TGCAGCGTTGCTGGGACAGGGGGTTCCGACGAGCAGTACTTC; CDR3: CSVAGTGGSDEQYF
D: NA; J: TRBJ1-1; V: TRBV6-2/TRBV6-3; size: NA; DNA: TGTGCCAGCTTCGGGGGGCTGGTTGAAGCTTTCTTT; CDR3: CASFGGLVEAFF